The sequence of this TCR beta chain was determined in a study of T cells in localized non-small cell lung cancer. Study findings and constraints: Heterogeneity is still possible, as just one tumor region was sequenced. Out of the top 100 tumor clones, a median around 57 were seen in adjacent lung. Highest T cell clonality was seen in uninvolved adjacent lung, surpassing that measured in tumor.

The table came from immunoSEQ multiplex PCR; TCRdb's copy has only in-frame clones and leaves some out. The repertoire consists of about 1,800 clones, with approximately 25% occurring once and the leading ten covering roughly 14%. This CDR3 spans 18 amino acids. Germline V gene lookup returns CDR1 LNHNV and CDR2 YYDKDF (reference sequence). The ends were cut back, 0 bases at V and 5 bases at J, with 20 bases in the middle. Atypia-free lung next to the tumor was sampled at least 2 cm from its margin. This clone appeared a single time. As yet, its antigen is unknown. Sequencing was performed on normal lung tissue next to the tumor, taken before any cancer treatment. The chain carries TRBV15 and TRBJ2-1; maybe TRBD2 (6 bases). This receptor was identified in a woman aged 40-69 years with stage II squamous cell lung carcinoma. CDR3 sequence (DNA): TGTGCCACCAGCAGAGATGCCAGGACTATGGCGCTACACAATGAGCAGTTCTTC. Its protein is CATSRDARTMALHNEQFF.